This T cell receptor beta chain was recorded in a study of technical replicates of blood from a handful of donors. Method: immunoSEQ multiplex PCR; TCRdb's copy keeps in-frame clones and lacks some. The sample gives tens of thousands of clones, 90% to 96% of which show up once; roughly 0.36% is in the top ten. V shed 4 bases, J shed 1 base, and the junction held 14 bases outside the gene matches. This CDR3 region has 19 residues. Germline assignment: CDR1 MNHNS and CDR2 SASEGT. The sequenced material came from T cells isolated from PBMCs. The receptor was isolated from a human donor in good health. V is TRBV6-1 and J is TRBJ2-1; 9 bases fit TRBD1. CDR3 nucleotides: TGTGCCAGCAGTGGCCATGGGACAGGGTTATTCTCTTCCTACAATGAGCAGTTCTTC. This codes for CASSGHGTGLFSSYNEQFF.